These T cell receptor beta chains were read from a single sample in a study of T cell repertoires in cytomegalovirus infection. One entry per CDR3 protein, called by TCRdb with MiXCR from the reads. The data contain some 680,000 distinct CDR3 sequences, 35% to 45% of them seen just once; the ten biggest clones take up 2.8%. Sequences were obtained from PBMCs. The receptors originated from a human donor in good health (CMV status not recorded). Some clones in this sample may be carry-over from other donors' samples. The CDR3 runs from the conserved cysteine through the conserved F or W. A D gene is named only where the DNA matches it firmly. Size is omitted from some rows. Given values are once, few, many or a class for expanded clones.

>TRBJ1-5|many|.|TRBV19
CASHMNNQPQHF
TGTGCCAGTCACATGAATAATCAGCCCCAGCATTTT
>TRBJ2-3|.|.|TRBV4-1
CASSQGGGADTQYF
TGCGCCAGCAGCCAAGGAGGGGGGGCAGATACGCAGTATTTT
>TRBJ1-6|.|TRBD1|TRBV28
CASSIITGANSPLHF
TGTGCCAGCAGCATCATTACAGGGGCAAATTCACCCCTCCACTTT
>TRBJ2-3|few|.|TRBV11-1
CASSLDLGADFPDTQYF
TGTGCCAGCAGCTTAGACCTTGGGGCGGATTTCCCAGATACGCAGTATTTT
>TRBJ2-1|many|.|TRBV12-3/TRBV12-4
CASSFRGTDNEQFF
TGTGCCAGCAGTTTCCGGGGTACCGACAATGAGCAGTTCTTC
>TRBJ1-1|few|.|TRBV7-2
CASSLGPRTNTEAFF
TGTGCCAGCAGCTTAGGTCCCCGGACGAACACTGAAGCTTTCTTT
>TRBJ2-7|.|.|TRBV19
CASSINPAGSSSYEQYF
TGTGCCAGTAGTATCAACCCCGCTGGGAGCTCCTCCTACGAGCAGTACTTC
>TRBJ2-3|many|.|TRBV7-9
CASSSMTEDTQYF
TGTGCCAGCAGCTCTATGACGGAGGATACGCAGTATTTT
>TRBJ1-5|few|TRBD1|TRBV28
CASSEGQHYQPQHF
TGTGCCAGCAGTGAGGGACAGCACTATCAGCCCCAGCATTTT
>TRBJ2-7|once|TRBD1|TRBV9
CASSGGTLGQTYEQYF
TGTGCCAGCAGCGGCGGTACCCTGGGACAGACCTACGAGCAGTACTTC
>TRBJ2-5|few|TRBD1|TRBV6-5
CASSTGTGELGETQYF
TGTGCCAGCAGTACGGGGACAGGGGAATTGGGGGAGACCCAGTACTTC
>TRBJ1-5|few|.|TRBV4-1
CASSQVLREGQPQHF
TGCGCCAGCAGCCAAGTTCTGAGGGAGGGTCAGCCCCAGCATTTT
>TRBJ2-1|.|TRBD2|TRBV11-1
CASSRTSGSLNEQFF
TGTGCCAGCAGCAGGACTAGCGGGAGTCTGAATGAGCAGTTCTTC
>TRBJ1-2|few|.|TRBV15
CATSRERRRMKGYTF
TGTGCCACCAGCAGAGAGAGACGCCGGATGAAAGGCTACACCTTC
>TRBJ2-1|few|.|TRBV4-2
CASSQEGISYNEQFF
TGTGCCAGCAGCCAAGAGGGGATAAGCTACAATGAGCAGTTCTTC
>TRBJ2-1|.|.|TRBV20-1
CSAKSEFDEQFF
TGCAGTGCTAAGTCGGAGTTCGATGAGCAGTTCTTC
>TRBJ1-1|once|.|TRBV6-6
CASSSPRNTEAFF
TGTGCCAGCAGTTCCCCCCGGAACACTGAAGCTTTCTTT
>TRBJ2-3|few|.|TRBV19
CASSGASTDTQYF
TGTGCCAGTAGCGGAGCCAGCACAGATACGCAGTATTTT
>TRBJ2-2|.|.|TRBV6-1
CASSYSSAARGAGELFF
TGTGCCAGCAGTTATTCCTCGGCGGCCAGGGGTGCCGGGGAGCTGTTTTTT
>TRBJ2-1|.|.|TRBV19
CASSSTTPNEQFF
TGTGCCAGTAGTTCCACAACACCGAATGAGCAGTTCTTC
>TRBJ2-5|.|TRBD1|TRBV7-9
CASSLDRGVETLYF
TGTGCTAGCAGCTTAGACAGGGGAGTGGAGACCCTGTACTTC
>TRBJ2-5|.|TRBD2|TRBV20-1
CSARFPSGGGGGETQYF
TGCAGTGCTAGGTTCCCTAGCGGGGGGGGGGGGGGAGAGACCCAGTACTTC
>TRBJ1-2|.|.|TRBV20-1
CSSRRELLGYTF
TGCAGTTCACGCCGGGAGCTTTTGGGCTACACCTTC
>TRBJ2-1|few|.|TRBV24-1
CATSDLPGSDEQFF
TGTGCCACCAGTGATTTGCCAGGGTCCGATGAGCAGTTCTTC
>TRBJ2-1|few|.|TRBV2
CASKGRAPYNEQFF
TGTGCCAGCAAGGGGCGGGCCCCCTACAATGAGCAGTTCTTC
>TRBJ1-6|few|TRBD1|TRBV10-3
CAIRTGVDSPLHF
TGTGCCATCCGGACAGGGGTGGATTCACCCCTCCACTTT
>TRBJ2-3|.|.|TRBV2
CASSDFGGPSTDTQYF
TGTGCCAGCAGTGATTTCGGGGGGCCTAGCACAGATACGCAGTATTTT
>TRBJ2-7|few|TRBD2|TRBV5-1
CASSLVTSGASYEQYF
TGCGCCAGCAGCTTGGTTACTAGCGGGGCCTCCTACGAGCAGTACTTC
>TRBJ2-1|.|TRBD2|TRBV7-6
CASSFGGRPHNEQFF
TGTGCCAGCAGCTTCGGCGGGAGGCCCCACAATGAGCAGTTCTTC
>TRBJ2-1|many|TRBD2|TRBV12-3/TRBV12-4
CASSSSGRTYNEQFF
TGTGCCAGCAGTTCTAGCGGGAGAACCTACAATGAGCAGTTCTTC
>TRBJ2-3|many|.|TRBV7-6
CASSLAGTSTDTQYF
TGTGCCAGCAGCTTAGCCGGGACTAGCACAGATACGCAGTATTTT
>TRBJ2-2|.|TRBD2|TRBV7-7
CAADGGAGELFF
TGTGCTGCCGACGGGGGGGCCGGGGAGCTGTTTTTT
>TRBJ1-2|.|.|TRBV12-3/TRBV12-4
CASTQRVRNYVYTF
TGTGCCAGCACCCAAAGGGTCAGGAACTATGTCTACACCTTC
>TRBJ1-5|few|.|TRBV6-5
CASSSGVGAGPQHF
TGTGCCAGCAGTTCGGGGGTAGGTGCGGGGCCCCAGCATTTT
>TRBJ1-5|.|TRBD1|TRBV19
CASSIRDRGLQPQHF
TGTGCCAGTAGTATCCGGGACAGGGGGCTTCAGCCCCAGCATTTT
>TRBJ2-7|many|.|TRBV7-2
CASSLAFLLEQYF
TGTGCCAGCAGCTTAGCTTTTCTCCTCGAGCAGTACTTC
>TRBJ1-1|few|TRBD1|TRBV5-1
CASSLGLGQLNTEAFF
TGCGCCAGCAGCTTGGGGCTGGGACAGCTGAACACTGAAGCTTTCTTT
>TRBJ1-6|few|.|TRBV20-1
CSGSGLPWNSPLHF
TGCAGTGGATCGGGACTCCCTTGGAATTCACCCCTCCACTTT
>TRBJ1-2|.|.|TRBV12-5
CASGSVSGDYTF
TGTGCTAGTGGTTCGGTATCGGGAGACTACACCTTC
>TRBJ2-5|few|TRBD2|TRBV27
CASSSLSGLAGGDQETQYF
TGTGCCAGCAGTTCACTGTCGGGACTAGCGGGGGGGGACCAAGAGACCCAGTACTTC
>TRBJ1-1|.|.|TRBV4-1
CASSHLLGSTEAFF
TGCGCCAGCAGCCACCTCCTCGGAAGCACTGAAGCTTTCTTT
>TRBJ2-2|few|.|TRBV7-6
CASSLSHGTGELFF
TGTGCCAGCAGTCTGTCCCATGGCACCGGGGAGCTGTTTTTT
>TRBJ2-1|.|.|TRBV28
CASSLVRGRERSAWNEQFF
TGTGCCAGCAGTTTAGTCCGGGGGCGGGAACGGTCAGCGTGGAATGAGCAGTTCTTC
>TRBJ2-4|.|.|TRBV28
CASSLVGTRKNIQYF
TGTGCCAGCAGTTTGGTTGGGACAAGAAAAAACATTCAGTACTTC
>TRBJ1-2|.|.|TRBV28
CASSLIGGNGYTF
TGTGCCAGCAGTTTGATTGGAGGAAACGGCTACACCTTC
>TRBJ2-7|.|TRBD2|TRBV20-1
CSVYSPRTSGAKGYEQYF
TGCAGTGTCTACAGCCCGCGGACTAGCGGGGCTAAGGGCTACGAGCAGTACTTC
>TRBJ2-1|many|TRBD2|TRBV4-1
CASSQVGGRANEQFF
TGCGCCAGCAGCCAAGTAGGCGGGAGGGCCAATGAGCAGTTCTTC
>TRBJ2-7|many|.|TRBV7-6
CASSLAYRGYEQYF
TGTGCCAGCAGCTTAGCGTACCGGGGGTACGAGCAGTACTTC
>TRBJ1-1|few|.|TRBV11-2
CASSPGGRPHTEAFF
TGTGCCAGCAGCCCTGGGGGCAGACCCCACACTGAAGCTTTCTTT
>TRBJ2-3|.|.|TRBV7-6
CASSLNVAYGGTDTQYF
TGTGCCAGCAGCTTAAACGTCGCATATGGGGGAACAGATACGCAGTATTTT
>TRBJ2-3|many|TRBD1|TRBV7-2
CASSLVNLQGTRDTQYF
TGTGCCAGCAGCTTAGTTAATTTACAGGGGACCAGAGATACGCAGTATTTT
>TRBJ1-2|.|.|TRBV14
CASSQTQGQYYGYTF
TGTGCCAGCAGCCAAACCCAGGGGCAATACTATGGCTACACCTTC
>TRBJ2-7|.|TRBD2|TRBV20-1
CSARDLTSGSYEQYF
TGCAGTGCTAGAGATCTTACTAGCGGGAGCTACGAGCAGTACTTC
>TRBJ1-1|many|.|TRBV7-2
CASSVAGNLNTEAFF
TGTGCCAGCAGCGTCGCAGGGAACCTGAACACTGAAGCTTTCTTT
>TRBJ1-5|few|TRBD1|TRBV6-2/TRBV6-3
CASTPTGYFPPQHF
TGTGCCAGCACCCCGACAGGGTATTTTCCGCCCCAGCATTTT
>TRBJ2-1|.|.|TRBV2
CASSLPRETYNEQFF
TGTGCCAGCAGTCTACCGAGGGAGACTTACAATGAGCAGTTCTTC
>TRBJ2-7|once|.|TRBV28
CASRGSLGSPSSYEQYF
TGTGCCAGCCGGGGCAGTCTTGGCTCCCCGAGCTCCTACGAGCAGTACTTC
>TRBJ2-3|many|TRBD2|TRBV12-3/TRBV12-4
CASSTLAGWGTQYF
TGTGCCAGCAGCACACTAGCGGGGTGGGGTACGCAGTATTTT
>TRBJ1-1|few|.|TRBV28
CASKEGGNTEAFF
TGTGCCAGCAAGGAGGGAGGGAACACTGAAGCTTTCTTT
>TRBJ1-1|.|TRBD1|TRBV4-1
CASYPDRYSGGTEAFF
TGCGCCAGCTACCCGGACAGGTACTCCGGGGGCACTGAAGCTTTCTTT